A selection of T cell receptor beta chains follows, all from one sample in a study of blood T cell repertoires in COVID-19. TCRdb's copy holds only in-frame clones and misses some; the assay was immunoSEQ multiplex PCR. Among around 250,000 clones, around 83% were seen once, and the ten largest hold roughly 5.7%. Specimen: peripheral blood. These receptors originate from a man older than 75 with acute or convalescent COVID-19. The CDR3 runs from the conserved cysteine through the conserved F or W. D genes are given only for firm matches. Clone size is given for some rows only: seen once, a few or many times, or a class if the clone is expanded.

v_gene	j_gene	abundance	d_gene	len	CDR3aa	CDR3nt
TRBV2	TRBJ2-1	.	TRBD2	15	CASRLSSGRSNEQFF	TGTGCCAGCAGGCTTTCTAGCGGGAGGAGCAATGAGCAGTTCTTC
TRBV5-1	TRBJ2-1	.	.	14	CASSRGEDYNEQFF	TGCGCCAGCAGCAGGGGTGAGGACTACAATGAGCAGTTCTTC
TRBV5-1	TRBJ1-4	.	TRBD1	16	CASSLRQGPPNEKLFF	TGCGCCAGCAGCTTGAGACAGGGACCCCCTAATGAAAAACTGTTTTTT
TRBV5-4	TRBJ2-1	.	.	17	CASSLDSSRSSYNEQFF	TGTGCCAGCAGCTTGGACTCGTCACGGAGCTCCTACAATGAGCAGTTCTTC
TRBV4-2	TRBJ2-4	.	TRBD2	16	CASSQDRGGGKNIQYF	TGTGCCAGCAGCCAAGATCGCGGGGGTGGCAAAAACATTCAGTACTTC
TRBV28	TRBJ2-1	few	.	16	CASNSDRSLVYNEQFF	TGTGCCAGCAACTCCGACAGGTCCCTAGTTTACAATGAGCAGTTCTTC
TRBV19	TRBJ2-2	.	TRBD1	15	CASSRDRGRAGELFF	TGTGCCAGTAGCCGGGACAGGGGGAGAGCCGGGGAGCTGTTTTTT
TRBV3-1/TRBV3-2	TRBJ2-5	.	.	17	CASSQDGATPYQETQYF	TGTGCCAGCAGCCAAGATGGGGCGACCCCGTACCAAGAGACCCAGTACTTC
TRBV28	TRBJ1-2	few	.	13	CASSLYRAYGYTF	TGTGCCAGCAGTTTATACAGGGCCTATGGCTACACCTTC
TRBV2	TRBJ2-3	many	.	14	CASSEEGRTDTQYF	TGTGCCAGCAGTGAGGAGGGCCGCACAGATACGCAGTATTTT
TRBV19	TRBJ1-2	.	TRBD1	17	CASSIRLRDRANYGYTF	TGTGCCAGTAGTATTAGACTCCGGGACAGGGCGAACTATGGCTACACCTTC
TRBV5-1	TRBJ2-2	.	.	13	CASSATGTGELFF	TGCGCCAGCAGCGCGACGGGGACCGGGGAGCTGTTTTTT
TRBV5-1	TRBJ2-5	few	.	14	CASSLAAGRQTQYF	TGCGCCAGCAGCTTGGCCGCGGGGCGACAGACCCAGTACTTC
TRBV14	TRBJ2-7	.	.	16	CASSQVGQGVGTEQYF	TGTGCCAGCAGCCAAGTTGGCCAGGGTGTTGGAACCGAGCAGTACTTC
TRBV18	TRBJ1-6	.	.	16	CASSPPPGGLNSPLHF	TGTGCCAGCTCACCACCGCCTGGAGGGCTTAATTCACCCCTCCACTTT
TRBV11-2	TRBJ2-1	.	TRBD2	15	CASSLSGRANNEQFF	TGTGCCAGCAGCTTAAGCGGGAGGGCTAACAATGAGCAGTTCTTC
TRBV2	TRBJ2-1	few	TRBD1	16	CASSVAGTGGSNEQFF	TGTGCCAGCAGTGTCGCCGGGACAGGGGGCTCCAATGAGCAGTTCTTC
TRBV24-1	TRBJ2-7	.	TRBD1	15	CATSDPTGGVHEQYF	TGTGCCACCAGTGATCCGACAGGGGGTGTCCACGAGCAGTACTTC
TRBV19	TRBJ1-1	.	TRBD1	15	CASSRQGPVDTEAFF	TGTGCCAGTAGCCGACAGGGGCCGGTGGACACTGAAGCTTTCTTT
TRBV11-2	TRBJ2-7	.	.	16	CASSLVRAGRSYEQYF	TGTGCCAGCAGCTTAGTCCGGGCGGGTCGCTCCTACGAGCAGTACTTC
TRBV11-2	TRBJ2-7	.	TRBD2	18	CASSLGPGGLAGAYEQYF	TGTGCCAGCAGCTTAGGGCCGGGAGGACTAGCGGGGGCCTACGAGCAGTACTTC
TRBV27	TRBJ2-1	.	TRBD2	17	CASSLQTSPLRYNEQFF	TGTGCCAGCAGTTTACAGACTAGCCCCCTGAGGTACAATGAGCAGTTCTTC
TRBV4-2	TRBJ2-3	.	TRBD2	18	CASSQGTSFGVRTDTQYF	TGTGCCAGCAGCCAAGGGACTAGTTTTGGCGTTCGGACAGATACGCAGTATTTT
TRBV6-5	TRBJ1-1	.	TRBD1	14	CASRPTGGGTEAFF	TGTGCCAGCAGACCTACAGGGGGGGGCACTGAAGCTTTCTTT
TRBV5-5	TRBJ1-5	.	.	14	CASSQGTSNQPQHF	TGTGCCAGCAGCCAGGGGACTAGCAATCAGCCCCAGCATTTT
TRBV27	TRBJ1-2	.	TRBD1	13	CASSSDRNYGYTF	TGTGCCAGCAGCTCGGACAGGAACTATGGCTACACCTTC
TRBV5-4	TRBJ2-1	few	TRBD2	15	CASSLSGGGRDEQFF	TGTGCCAGCAGCTTGAGCGGGGGCGGACGAGATGAGCAGTTCTTC
TRBV29-1	TRBJ2-7	.	.	13	CSVRLLSSYEQYF	TGCAGCGTTAGACTCTTGAGCTCCTACGAGCAGTACTTC
TRBV10-1	TRBJ2-5	.	TRBD2	17	CASSDSTSGRFQETQYF	TGCGCCAGCAGTGATTCGACTAGCGGGAGGTTCCAAGAGACCCAGTACTTC